A selection of T cell receptor beta chains follows, all from one sample in a study of T cell responses to AZD1222 COVID-19 vaccine. Data came from immunoSEQ multiplex PCR; TCRdb stores just in-frame clones and leaves some out. The repertoire holds over 100,000 clones, more than 75% seen once, with less than 4% in the top ten. Sequencing was performed on peripheral blood, taken on day 0 of AZD1222 vaccination. The receptors were sampled from an adult in good health. The CDR3 runs from the conserved cysteine through the conserved F or W. Clone size is not always given. Where it is, it says once, few, many or a class for expanded clones.

length: 15; V: TRBV19; size: NA; CDR3: CASSIGYGTDDGYTF
length: 13; V: TRBV2; size: NA; CDR3: CASSDSGIQPQHF
length: 12; V: TRBV3-1/TRBV3-2; size: NA; CDR3: CASSRDRGKLFF
length: 14; V: TRBV6-1; size: NA; CDR3: CASSEQGARNEQYF
length: 12; V: TRBV29-1; size: NA; CDR3: CSAAGTGNEQYF
length: 16; V: TRBV27; size: once; CDR3: CASSPIRAGARAEAFF
length: 17; V: TRBV5-1; size: NA; CDR3: CASSLTSGRANTGELFF
length: 12; V: TRBV4-1; size: NA; CDR3: CASSQLTSGYTF
length: 14; V: TRBV7-9; size: NA; CDR3: CASSLDGGNYGYTF
length: 16; V: TRBV7-9; size: NA; CDR3: CASSPGERVTYNEQFF
length: 14; V: TRBV29-1; size: NA; CDR3: CSAGEGGLYYGYTF
length: 17; V: TRBV19; size: NA; CDR3: CASGDQQGTLRNQPQHF
length: 15; V: TRBV28; size: NA; CDR3: CASSPVLQGNSPLHF
length: 13; V: TRBV2; size: NA; CDR3: CASIVGAGQPQHF
length: 13; V: TRBV7-2; size: NA; CDR3: CASTLLGGDTQYF
length: 13; V: TRBV7-3; size: NA; CDR3: CASSLVGFGTQYF
length: 15; V: TRBV19; size: NA; CDR3: CASREGTSDTDTQYF
length: 15; V: TRBV18; size: once; CDR3: CASSPPWSSTDTQYF
length: 15; V: TRBV5-1; size: NA; CDR3: CASSLEGGPGNTIYF
length: 15; V: TRBV6-5; size: NA; CDR3: CASKRDRYSNQPQHF
length: 15; V: TRBV3-1/TRBV3-2; size: NA; CDR3: CASSDRAGATDTQYF
length: 13; V: TRBV11-1; size: NA; CDR3: CASSLIEGQPQHF
length: 15; V: TRBV5-6; size: NA; CDR3: CASSPNVGTAGGYTF
length: 14; V: TRBV18; size: once; CDR3: CASSPWGSNQPQHF
length: 14; V: TRBV4-1; size: NA; CDR3: CASRGDGTFYGYTF
length: 13; V: TRBV19; size: NA; CDR3: CASNPPGNTEAFF
length: 15; V: TRBV7-9; size: NA; CDR3: CASSSYGRGSGELFF
length: 14; V: TRBV2; size: NA; CDR3: CASSEWTDSQPQHF
length: 15; V: TRBV5-4; size: NA; CDR3: CASSLWGGSNTEAFF